The rows below give T cell receptor beta chains drawn from one sample of a study of control samples from healthy donors and cancer patients. Profiling relied on immunoSEQ multiplex PCR, and the TCRdb table lists in-frame clones only, not all of them. The sample holds 150,000 to 200,000 clones. Material for sequencing was blood. Receptors were obtained from a woman in her twenties or thirties in good health. Each CDR3 is given with its conserved first and last residue. Each record gives: J gene, D gene, V gene, CDR3 protein, CDR3 DNA. The D gene is left open where the match is weak.

>TRBJ2-7|-|TRBV5-1
CASSLGGRSYEQYF
TGCGCCAGCAGCCTGGGGGGGCGCTCCTACGAGCAGTACTTC
>TRBJ1-5|-|TRBV2
CASSQGFQPQHF
TGTGCCAGCAGCCAGGGATTTCAGCCCCAGCATTTT
>TRBJ1-2|TRBD1|TRBV28
CASSFQFSRQGAYYGYTF
TGTGCCAGCAGTTTTCAGTTTTCCCGACAGGGTGCGTACTATGGCTACACCTTC
>TRBJ1-2|-|TRBV12-3/TRBV12-4
CASSFGNYGYTF
TGTGCCAGCAGTTTTGGTAACTATGGCTACACCTTC
>TRBJ2-3|TRBD2|TRBV24-1
CATSDLLRGTSGEHTQYF
TGTGCCACCAGTGACCTACTGAGGGGGACTAGCGGGGAGCATACGCAGTATTTT
>TRBJ2-2|TRBD2|TRBV3-1/TRBV3-2
CASSLLRGGPGELFF
TGTGCCAGCAGCCTTCTCCGGGGGGGCCCCGGGGAGCTGTTTTTT
>TRBJ2-3|TRBD1|TRBV10-3
CAIWQGENTDTQYF
TGTGCCATCTGGCAGGGGGAGAATACAGATACGCAGTATTTT
>TRBJ1-2|TRBD1|TRBV28
CASSSGTGPGYTF
TGTGCCAGCAGCTCCGGGACAGGGCCTGGCTACACCTTC
>TRBJ2-1|-|TRBV5-1
CASSLGGFSYNEQFF
TGCGCCAGCAGCTTGGGCGGCTTCTCCTACAATGAGCAGTTCTTC
>TRBJ2-3|TRBD2|TRBV10-2
CASSVSGGTDTQYF
TGCGCCAGCAGTGTTAGCGGGGGCACAGATACGCAGTATTTT
>TRBJ1-5|-|TRBV7-6
CASSLSSGANQPQHF
TGTGCCAGCAGCTTATCATCGGGGGCGAATCAGCCCCAGCATTTT
>TRBJ1-1|-|TRBV6-2/TRBV6-3
CASSPTGWGNTEAFF
TGTGCCAGCAGTCCCACAGGGTGGGGGAACACTGAAGCTTTCTTT
>TRBJ1-1|-|TRBV7-2
CASSSGQNTEAFF
TGTGCCAGCAGTTCGGGACAGAACACTGAAGCTTTCTTT
>TRBJ2-7|TRBD1|TRBV28
CASSPKGTGFFSYEQYF
TGTGCCAGCAGTCCCAAAGGGACAGGGTTTTTCTCCTACGAGCAGTACTTC
>TRBJ1-1|TRBD1|TRBV4-2
CASSQTDRGGAEAFF
TGTGCCAGCAGCCAAACGGACAGGGGTGGGGCTGAAGCTTTCTTT
>TRBJ2-2|TRBD1|TRBV6-5
CARKSKGAPGELFF
TGTGCCAGAAAATCCAAGGGGGCCCCCGGGGAGCTGTTTTTT
>TRBJ1-3|TRBD1|TRBV15
CATSRGQGGNTIYF
TGTGCCACCAGCAGGGGACAGGGGGGGAACACCATATATTTT
>TRBJ1-1|-|TRBV19
CASSSPRELQFMNTEAFF
TGTGCCAGTAGTAGCCCCCGAGAACTCCAGTTTATGAACACTGAAGCTTTCTTT
>TRBJ1-1|-|TRBV7-3
CASSLDPVAVNTEAFF
TGTGCCAGCAGCCTCGACCCGGTTGCTGTGAACACTGAAGCTTTCTTT
>TRBJ1-2|TRBD1|TRBV11-2
CASTRTGNYGYTF
TGTGCCAGCACCCGGACAGGAAACTATGGCTACACCTTC
>TRBJ1-1|-|TRBV7-2
CASSFRVWGTEAFF
TGTGCCAGCAGCTTCAGGGTTTGGGGCACTGAAGCTTTCTTT
>TRBJ1-4|TRBD1|TRBV4-2
CASSLDRGREEKLFF
TGTGCCAGCAGCCTCGACAGGGGGCGAGAGGAAAAACTGTTTTTT
>TRBJ1-3|-|TRBV4-2
CASSQVEGGSGNTIYF
TGTGCCAGCAGCCAAGTCGAGGGAGGCTCTGGAAACACCATATATTTT
>TRBJ2-7|TRBD2|TRBV27
CASRRRGEYEQYF
TGTGCCAGCCGCAGGCGGGGGGAATACGAGCAGTACTTC
>TRBJ1-1|-|TRBV7-9
CASSLVPLPEAFF
TGTGCCAGCAGCTTAGTTCCCCTACCCGAAGCTTTCTTT
>TRBJ1-6|-|TRBV6-5
CASSYYSSPSLTLHF
TGTGCCAGCAGTTACTACAGTTCCCCAAGTCTAACCCTCCACTTT
>TRBJ2-7|-|TRBV28
CASSRLYETAYEQYF
TGTGCCAGCAGCCGCCTCTATGAGACGGCCTACGAGCAGTACTTC
>TRBJ1-2|-|TRBV7-9
CASSPGGFYGYTF
TGTGCCAGCAGCCCGGGGGGTTTCTATGGCTACACCTTC
>TRBJ1-1|-|TRBV9
CASSVADGGHTEAFF
TGTGCCAGCAGCGTAGCCGACGGGGGACACACTGAAGCTTTCTTT
>TRBJ1-3|-|TRBV7-2
CASRPSRENLNTIYF
TGTGCCAGCAGACCAAGCCGGGAGAACCTAAACACCATATATTTT
>TRBJ1-1|-|TRBV6-5
CASSGTLNTEAFF
TGTGCCAGCAGCGGGACATTAAACACTGAAGCTTTCTTT
>TRBJ1-2|-|TRBV4-3
CASSLNRSPGDGYTF
TGCGCCAGCAGCCTGAATAGGTCCCCAGGGGACGGCTACACCTTC
>TRBJ1-3|-|TRBV11-2
CASSSGRQVPGNTIYF
TGTGCCAGCAGCTCCGGTCGACAGGTTCCTGGAAACACCATATATTTT
>TRBJ1-1|TRBD1|TRBV4-2
CASSQPPQGTRAEAFF
TGTGCCAGCAGCCAACCCCCACAGGGGACGCGGGCGGAAGCTTTCTTT
>TRBJ2-7|TRBD1|TRBV7-2
CASSFSGTGVYEQYF
TGTGCCAGCAGCTTCTCCGGGACAGGGGTCTACGAGCAGTACTTC
>TRBJ1-5|TRBD1|TRBV24-1
CATSVGTGVGQPQHF
TGTGCCACCAGTGTTGGGACAGGGGTTGGGCAGCCCCAGCATTTT
>TRBJ2-1|-|TRBV6-4
CASSVDGSYNEQFF
TGTGCCAGCAGTGTCGACGGCTCCTACAATGAGCAGTTCTTC
>TRBJ1-1|TRBD1|TRBV7-9
CASSSTGDSYTEAFF
TGTGCCAGCAGCTCGACAGGGGACTCTTACACTGAAGCTTTCTTT
>TRBJ2-6|-|TRBV7-3
CASSLGSLSGANVLTF
TGTGCCAGCAGCTTAGGGTCCCTCTCTGGGGCCAACGTCCTGACTTTC
>TRBJ2-5|-|TRBV20-1
CSASVSRTQETQYF
TGCAGTGCTAGTGTTAGCCGAACCCAAGAGACCCAGTACTTC
>TRBJ1-2|TRBD1|TRBV6-5
CASRDDRGHGYTF
TGTGCCAGCAGAGACGACAGGGGACATGGCTACACCTTC
>TRBJ1-4|-|TRBV28
CASSLSLQLGYEKLFF
TGTGCCAGCAGTCTGTCCTTACAGCTAGGTTATGAAAAACTGTTTTTT
>TRBJ2-5|-|TRBV5-1
CASSLAGLAFLDQETQYF
TGCGCCAGCAGCTTGGCGGGCCTAGCGTTTTTGGACCAAGAGACCCAGTACTTC
>TRBJ2-1|TRBD2|TRBV4-1
CASSQERLAGGVNEQFF
TGCGCCAGCAGCCAAGAAAGACTAGCGGGGGGTGTGAATGAGCAGTTCTTC